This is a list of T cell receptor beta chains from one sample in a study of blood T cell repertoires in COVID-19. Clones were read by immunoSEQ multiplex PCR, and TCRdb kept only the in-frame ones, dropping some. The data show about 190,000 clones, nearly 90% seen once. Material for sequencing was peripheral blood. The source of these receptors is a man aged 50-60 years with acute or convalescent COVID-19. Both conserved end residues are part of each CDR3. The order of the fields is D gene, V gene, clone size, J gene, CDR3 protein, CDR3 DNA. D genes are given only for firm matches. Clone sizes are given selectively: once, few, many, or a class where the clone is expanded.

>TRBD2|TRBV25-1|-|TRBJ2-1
CASSESPLAGPINEQFF
TGTGCCAGCAGTGAGTCCCCCCTAGCGGGACCGATCAATGAGCAGTTCTTC
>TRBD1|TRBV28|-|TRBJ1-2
CASSPPDRLGLNGYTF
TGTGCCAGCAGTCCGCCGGACAGGCTGGGGTTGAATGGCTACACCTTC
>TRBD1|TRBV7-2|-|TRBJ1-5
CASSRDRDNQPQHF
TGTGCCAGCAGCCGGGACAGGGACAATCAGCCCCAGCATTTT
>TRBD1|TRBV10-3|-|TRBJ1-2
CAIHNPRDRGRGVGYTF
TGTGCCATCCATAACCCCCGGGACAGGGGGCGAGGGGTCGGCTACACCTTC
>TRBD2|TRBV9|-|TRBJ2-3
CASSVLASGRVTTDTQYF
TGTGCCAGCAGCGTATTGGCTAGCGGGAGAGTAACGACAGATACGCAGTATTTT
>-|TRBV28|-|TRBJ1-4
CASTTPGRATNEKLFF
TGTGCCAGCACCACCCCCGGGCGGGCCACTAATGAAAAACTGTTTTTT
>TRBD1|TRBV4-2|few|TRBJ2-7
CASSQDQRQGPFLPYEQYF
TGTGCCAGCAGCCAAGACCAAAGACAGGGGCCCTTCTTACCCTACGAGCAGTACTTC
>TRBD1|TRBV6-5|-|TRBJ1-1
CASSYLDRGGEAFF
TGTGCCAGCAGTTACCTCGACAGGGGCGGCGAAGCTTTCTTT
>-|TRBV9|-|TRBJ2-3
CASSRGQSSTDTQYF
TGTGCCAGCAGCCGAGGTCAGTCGAGCACAGATACGCAGTATTTT
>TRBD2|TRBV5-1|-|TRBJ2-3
CASSLSGGSTDTQYF
TGCGCCAGCAGCCTAAGCGGGGGGAGCACAGATACGCAGTATTTT
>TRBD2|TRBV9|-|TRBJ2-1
CASSASGGPYNEQFF
TGTGCCAGCAGCGCTAGCGGGGGGCCCTACAATGAGCAGTTCTTC
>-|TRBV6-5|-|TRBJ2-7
CASSYPLAGEQYF
TGTGCCAGCAGCTACCCCCTGGCTGGCGAGCAGTACTTC
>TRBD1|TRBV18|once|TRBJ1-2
CASSPPAGGTVYGYTF
TGTGCCAGCTCACCACCGGCAGGGGGGACCGTCTATGGCTACACCTTC
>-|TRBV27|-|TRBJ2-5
CASSFGGRSGTQYF
TGTGCCAGCAGTTTCGGTGGCCGCTCAGGGACCCAGTACTTC
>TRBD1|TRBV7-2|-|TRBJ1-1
CASSLRLGQGAEAFF
TGTGCCAGCAGCTTAAGATTGGGACAGGGGGCTGAAGCTTTCTTT
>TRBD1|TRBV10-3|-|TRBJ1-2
CAISGTGYGYGYTF
TGTGCCATCAGTGGGACAGGGTACGGCTATGGCTACACCTTC
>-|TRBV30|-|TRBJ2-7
CAWSVGRGDYEQYF
TGTGCCTGGAGTGTAGGCAGGGGGGATTACGAGCAGTACTTC
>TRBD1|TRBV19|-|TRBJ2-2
CASRRQGMTGELFF
TGTGCCAGCAGGAGACAGGGGATGACCGGGGAGCTGTTTTTT
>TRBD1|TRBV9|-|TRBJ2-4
CASSAGTGSVIQYF
TGTGCCAGCAGCGCCGGGACAGGGAGTGTCATTCAGTACTTC
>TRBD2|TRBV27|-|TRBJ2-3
CASSLLAGAITDTQYF
TGTGCCAGCAGTTTATTAGCGGGGGCGATCACAGATACGCAGTATTTT
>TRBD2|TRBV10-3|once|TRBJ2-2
CAISEQGGSDTGELFF
TGTGCCATCAGTGAGCAGGGCGGGAGCGACACCGGGGAGCTGTTTTTT
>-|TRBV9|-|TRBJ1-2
CASSVDGEPTYGYTF
TGTGCCAGCAGCGTAGATGGGGAGCCAACCTATGGCTACACCTTC